The 7 T cell receptor beta chains presented below share a single source sample, sequenced in a study of T cell responses to AZD1222 COVID-19 vaccine. Generated by immunoSEQ multiplex PCR, the TCRdb table keeps only in-frame clones and is missing some. The sample lists under 100,000 clones, approximately 86% occurring once. Sequenced here: peripheral blood, sampled on day 0 of AZD1222 vaccination. These receptors all come from an adult in good health.

This clone was seen once. This CDR3 is CASSSPDANTIYF. As DNA, the CDR3 is TGCGCCAGCAGCTCTCCGGATGCAAACACCATATATTTT. This chain joins TRBV4-1 and TRBJ1-3; D call uncertain. Germline CDR1 is MGHRA and CDR2 is YSYEKL. CDR3 size: 13 residues. Trimming stripped 5 bases from V and 6 bases from J, with 11 bases between.

CDR3 sequence (DNA): TGTGCCAGCAGTGAACCGAATTCCGGGACTCTAGAAGCTTTCTTT. This sequence encodes CASSEPNSGTLEAFF. This chain connects TRBV6-1 to TRBJ1-1, with D possibly TRBD1 on 5 matching bases. This CDR3 has 15 residues. CDR1 MNHNS and CDR2 SASEGT come from the germline V gene. Between the trimmed V and J ends, which lost 2 bases and 8 bases, there was a span of 18 bases.

The chain couples TRBV6-2 or TRBV6-3 to TRBJ2-7; 7 nucleotides line up with TRBD1. Germline V gives CDR1 MNHEY, CDR2 SVGEGT. V shed 2 bases and J 4 bases; nucleotides not matched to a gene: 14. The CDR3 spans 17 residues. This chain's CDR3 is CASSYVAGRGSTYEQYF. CDR3 bases: TGTGCCAGCAGTTACGTTGCCGGCAGGGGGAGTACTTACGAGCAGTACTTC.

The CDR3 DNA sequence: TGTGCCAGCAGCCAAGAGTGGCAGGGGGCTTATGGCTACACCTTC. This sequence encodes CASSQEWQGAYGYTF. The V gene is TRBV4-2, the J gene TRBJ1-2; 8 nucleotides agree with TRBD1. Germline CDR1 is LGHNA and CDR2 is YNFKEQ. The CDR3 consists of 15 residues. Germline trimming cut 0 bases from V and 5 bases from J; bases unmatched to any gene: 5.

The chain links TRBV7-9 to TRBJ2-3; the match to TRBD2 covers 9 bases. The CDR3 extends over 15 amino acids. J lost 6 bases, V lost 6 bases, and 10 bases had no gene match. In germline, CDR1 is SEHNR, CDR2 FQNEAQ (reference sequence). In DNA form, the CDR3 reads TGTGCCAGCAGTTTATCGCTAGCGGGAAGGGATACGCAGTATTTT. Translated, it gives CASSLSLAGRDTQYF.

The rearrangement links TRBV19 to TRBJ2-7; 9 positions match TRBD2. The CDR3 loop spans 13 amino acids. Germline assignment: CDR1 LNHDA and CDR2 SQIVND (reference sequence). V lost 7 bases, J lost 4 bases, and 5 bases stayed unmatched. The DNA of the CDR3 is TGTGCCAGTAATTTCGCGGGAGGGTACGAGCAGTACTTC. Translated: CASNFAGGYEQYF.

The gene calls are TRBV27 and TRBJ2-2; D might be TRBD1 (6 bases). V was cut by 4 bases and J by 4 bases, with 10 bases left in between. The CDR3 has 14 amino acids. The germline CDR1 and CDR2 sequences are MNHEY and SMNVEV (reference sequence). CDR3 region: CASSSDRPTGELFF. CDR3 DNA: TGTGCCAGCAGTTCGGACAGACCCACCGGGGAGCTGTTTTTT.